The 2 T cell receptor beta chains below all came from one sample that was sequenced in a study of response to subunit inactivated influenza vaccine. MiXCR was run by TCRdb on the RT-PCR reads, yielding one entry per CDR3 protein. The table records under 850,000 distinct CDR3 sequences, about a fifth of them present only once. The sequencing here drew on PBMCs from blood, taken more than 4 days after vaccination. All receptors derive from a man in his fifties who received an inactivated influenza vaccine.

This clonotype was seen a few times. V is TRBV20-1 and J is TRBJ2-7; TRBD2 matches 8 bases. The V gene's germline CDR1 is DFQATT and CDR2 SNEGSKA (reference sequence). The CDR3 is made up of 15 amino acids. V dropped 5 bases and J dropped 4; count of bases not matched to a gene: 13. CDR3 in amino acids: CSAPGGAGREYEQYF. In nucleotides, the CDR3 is TGCAGTGCTCCCGGGGGGGCGGGAAGGGAGTACGAGCAGTACTTC.

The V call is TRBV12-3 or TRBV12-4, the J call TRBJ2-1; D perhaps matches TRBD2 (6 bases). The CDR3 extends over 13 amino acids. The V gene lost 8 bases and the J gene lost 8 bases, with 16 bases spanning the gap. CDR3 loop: CASGLREGYEQFF. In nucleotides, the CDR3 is TGTGCCAGCGGTCTGCGGGAAGGGTATGAGCAGTTCTTC.